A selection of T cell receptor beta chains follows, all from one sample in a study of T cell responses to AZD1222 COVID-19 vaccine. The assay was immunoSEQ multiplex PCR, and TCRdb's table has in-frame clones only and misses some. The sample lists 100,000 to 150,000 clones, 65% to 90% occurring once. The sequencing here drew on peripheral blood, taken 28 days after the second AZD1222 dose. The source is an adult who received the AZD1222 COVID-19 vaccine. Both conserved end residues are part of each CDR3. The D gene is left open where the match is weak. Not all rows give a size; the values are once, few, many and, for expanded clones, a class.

TGTGCCAGTAGCCCCGGTGAGATGAACACTGAAGCTTTCTTT,CASSPGEMNTEAFF,TRBV19,-,-,TRBJ1-1
TGTGCCAGCAGTTTAGGGAGGGCAGGGGACACCGGGGAGCTGTTTTTT,CASSLGRAGDTGELFF,TRBV27,few,-,TRBJ2-2
TGTGCCAGCAGCTTCGGGGTAGAGCAGCCCCAGCATTTT,CASSFGVEQPQHF,TRBV7-2,few,-,TRBJ1-5
TGTGCTAGTGGTTTGGAGCAGGGGGGTGAAGCTTTCTTT,CASGLEQGGEAFF,TRBV12-5,once,TRBD1,TRBJ1-1
TGTGCCAGCAGATCCCAGATGGGCGCAGGGGCCTCCTCTGGAAACACCATATATTTT,CASRSQMGAGASSGNTIYF,TRBV11-2,-,-,TRBJ1-3
TGTGCCAGCCGAAGACAGGGTGTGATGGCAGACACTGAAGCTTTCTTT,CASRRQGVMADTEAFF,TRBV7-8,-,TRBD1,TRBJ1-1
TGCGCCAGCAGCCAAGTAACAGGACTTAATGAAAAACTGTTTTTT,CASSQVTGLNEKLFF,TRBV4-3,-,-,TRBJ1-4
TGCGCCAGCAGCAGTACGGGGGCTGGCACAGATACGCAGTATTTT,CASSSTGAGTDTQYF,TRBV5-1,-,-,TRBJ2-3
TGTGCCATCAGTGTGGGGACTTTCCGCGCGGATACGCAGTATTTT,CAISVGTFRADTQYF,TRBV10-3,-,-,TRBJ2-3
TGTGCCAGCAGCGTACCCCGGGGAGGCGGAAACACCATATATTTT,CASSVPRGGGNTIYF,TRBV9,once,-,TRBJ1-3
TGTGCCACCAGCAGAGGGTGGGAGACCCAGTACTTC,CATSRGWETQYF,TRBV15,-,-,TRBJ2-5
TGTGCCAGCAGCCCCTCAGTGTTCTCCGAGCAGTACTTC,CASSPSVFSEQYF,TRBV9,once,-,TRBJ2-7
TGTGCCAGCAGCTACACCGGGACAGTGGTGGAGACCCAGTACTTC,CASSYTGTVVETQYF,TRBV5-6,-,TRBD1,TRBJ2-5
TGTGCCACCAGTGAGCATATACGGAAGCCCCAGCATTTT,CATSEHIRKPQHF,TRBV24-1,-,-,TRBJ1-5
TGCGCCAGCAGCTTTGTAGCAGGGAAGGATGGCTACACCTTC,CASSFVAGKDGYTF,TRBV5-1,few,-,TRBJ1-2
TGTGCCAGCAGCTTAGAGGGGGCTAGTTCACCCCTCCACTTT,CASSLEGASSPLHF,TRBV11-2,-,-,TRBJ1-6
TGTGCCAGCAGCCCTGGTCCCTCGGCCGAGCAGTACTTC,CASSPGPSAEQYF,TRBV14,-,-,TRBJ2-7
TGTGCCAGCAGCTCGTATCTGGGTGGGGAAAAACTGTTTTTT,CASSSYLGGEKLFF,TRBV7-2,-,-,TRBJ1-4
TGTGCCAGCACCTCGGGGGAAATAGAAGCTTTCTTT,CASTSGEIEAFF,TRBV6-5,-,-,TRBJ1-1
TGTGCTAGCAGCTTACTAGCGGGGGTGGAGACCCAGTACTTC,CASSLLAGVETQYF,TRBV7-7,-,TRBD2,TRBJ2-5